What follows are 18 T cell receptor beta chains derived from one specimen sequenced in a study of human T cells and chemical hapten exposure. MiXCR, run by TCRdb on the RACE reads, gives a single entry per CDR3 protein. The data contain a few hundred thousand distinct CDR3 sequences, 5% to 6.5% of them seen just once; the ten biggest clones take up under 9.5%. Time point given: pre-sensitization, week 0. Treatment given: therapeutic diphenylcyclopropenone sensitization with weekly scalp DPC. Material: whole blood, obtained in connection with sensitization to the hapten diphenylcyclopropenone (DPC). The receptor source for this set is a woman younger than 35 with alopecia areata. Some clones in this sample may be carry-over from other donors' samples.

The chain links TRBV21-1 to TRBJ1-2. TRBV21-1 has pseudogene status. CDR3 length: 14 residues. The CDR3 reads CASSKEGLGYGYTF. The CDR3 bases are TGTGCCAGCAGCAAAGAAGGCCTGGGCTATGGCTACACCTTC.

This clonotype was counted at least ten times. The CDR3 nucleotides read TGTGCCAGCAGCCAGGGACAGCTTTCATATAATTCACCCCTCCACTTT. Residues: CASSQGQLSYNSPLHF. The rearrangement links TRBV7-9 to TRBJ1-6, with 7 positions matching TRBD1. Germline loops: CDR1 SEHNR, CDR2 FQNEAQ (reference sequence). This CDR3 is built from 16 residues. Unmatched junction bases numbered 8, after V lost 5 bases and J lost 4 bases.

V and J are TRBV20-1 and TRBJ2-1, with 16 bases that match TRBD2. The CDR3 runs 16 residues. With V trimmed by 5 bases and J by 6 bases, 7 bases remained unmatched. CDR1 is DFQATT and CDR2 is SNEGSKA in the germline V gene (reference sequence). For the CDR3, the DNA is TGCAGTGCTGAGGGACTAGCGGGGGGGGTTTCCAATGAGCAGTTCTTC. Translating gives CSAEGLAGGVSNEQFF.

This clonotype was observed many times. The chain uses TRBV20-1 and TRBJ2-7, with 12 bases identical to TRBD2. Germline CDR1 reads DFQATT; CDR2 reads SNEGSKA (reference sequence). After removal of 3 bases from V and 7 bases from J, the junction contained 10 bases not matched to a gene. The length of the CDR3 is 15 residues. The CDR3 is CSASTPTSGGPEQYF. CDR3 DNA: TGCAGTGCTAGTACCCCGACTAGCGGGGGCCCGGAGCAGTACTTC.

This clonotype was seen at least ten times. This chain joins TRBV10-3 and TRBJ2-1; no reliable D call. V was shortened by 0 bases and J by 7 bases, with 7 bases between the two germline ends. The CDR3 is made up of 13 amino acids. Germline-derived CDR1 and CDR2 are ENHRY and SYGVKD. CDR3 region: CAISESNRNEQFF. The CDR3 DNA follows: TGTGCCATCAGTGAGTCGAACAGAAATGAGCAGTTCTTC.

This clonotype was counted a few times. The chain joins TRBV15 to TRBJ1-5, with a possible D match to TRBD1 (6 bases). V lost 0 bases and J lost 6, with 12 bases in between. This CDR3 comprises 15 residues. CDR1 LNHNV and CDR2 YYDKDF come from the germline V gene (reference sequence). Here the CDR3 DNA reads TGTGCCACCAGCAGAGATGGGGGGGCCGGTCAGCCCCAGCATTTT. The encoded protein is CATSRDGGAGQPQHF.

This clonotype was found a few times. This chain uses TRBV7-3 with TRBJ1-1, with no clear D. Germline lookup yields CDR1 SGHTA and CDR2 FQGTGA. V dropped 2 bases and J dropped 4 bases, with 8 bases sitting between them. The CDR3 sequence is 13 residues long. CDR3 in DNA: TGTGCCAGCAGCTTAGAGATCGGCACTGAAGCTTTCTTT. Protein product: CASSLEIGTEAFF. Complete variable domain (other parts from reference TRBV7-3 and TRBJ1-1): GAGVSQTPSNKVTEKGKYVELRCDPISGHTALYWYRQSLGQGPEFLIYFQGTGAADDSGLPNDRFFAVRPEGSVSTLKIQRTERGDSAVYLCASSLEIGTEAFFGQGTRLTVV.

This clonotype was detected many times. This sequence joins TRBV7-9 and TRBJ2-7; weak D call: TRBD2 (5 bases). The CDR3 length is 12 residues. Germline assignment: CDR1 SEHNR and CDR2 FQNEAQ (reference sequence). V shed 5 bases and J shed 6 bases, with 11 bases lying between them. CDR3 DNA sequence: TGTGCCAGCAGCCCTACGGCGGGCGAGCAGTACTTC. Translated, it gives CASSPTAGEQYF.

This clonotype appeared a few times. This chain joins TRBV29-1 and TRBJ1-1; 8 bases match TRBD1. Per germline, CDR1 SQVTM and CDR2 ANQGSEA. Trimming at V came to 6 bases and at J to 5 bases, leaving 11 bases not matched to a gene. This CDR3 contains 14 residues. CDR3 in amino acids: CSVGTGRHPTEAFF. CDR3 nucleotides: TGCAGCGTCGGGACAGGTCGCCATCCAACTGAAGCTTTCTTT. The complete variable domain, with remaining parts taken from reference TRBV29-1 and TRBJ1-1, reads SAVISQKPSRDICQRGTSLTIQCQVDSQVTMMFWYRQQPGQSLTLIATANQGSEATYESGFVIDKFPISRPNLTFSTLTVSNMSPEDSSIYLCSVGTGRHPTEAFFGQGTRLTVV.

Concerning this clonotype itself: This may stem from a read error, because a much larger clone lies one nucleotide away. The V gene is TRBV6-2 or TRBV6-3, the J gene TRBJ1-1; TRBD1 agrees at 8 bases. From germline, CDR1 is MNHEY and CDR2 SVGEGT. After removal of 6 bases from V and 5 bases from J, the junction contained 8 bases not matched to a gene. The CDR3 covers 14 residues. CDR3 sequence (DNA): TGTGCCAGCAGAAGACAGGGGTCGAGGACTGAAGCTTTCTTT. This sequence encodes CASRRQGSRTEAFF.

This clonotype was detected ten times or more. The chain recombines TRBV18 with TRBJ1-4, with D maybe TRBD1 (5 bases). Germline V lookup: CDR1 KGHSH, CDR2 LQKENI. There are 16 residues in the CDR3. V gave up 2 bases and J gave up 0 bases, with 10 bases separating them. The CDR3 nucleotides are TGTGCCAGCTCACCAGCGGGGACTGCAACTAATGAAAAACTGTTTTTT. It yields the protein CASSPAGTATNEKLFF. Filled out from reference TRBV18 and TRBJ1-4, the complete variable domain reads NAGVMQNPRHLVRRRGQEARLRCSPMKGHSHVYWYRQLPEEGLKFMVYLQKENIIDESGMPKERFSAEFPKEGPSILRIQQVVRGDSAAYFCASSPAGTATNEKLFFGSGTQLSVL.

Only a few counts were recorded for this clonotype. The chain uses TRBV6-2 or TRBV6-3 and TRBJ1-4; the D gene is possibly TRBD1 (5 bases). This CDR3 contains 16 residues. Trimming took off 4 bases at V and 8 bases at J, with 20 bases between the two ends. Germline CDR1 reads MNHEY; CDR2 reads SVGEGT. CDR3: CASSSPFREGEEKLFF. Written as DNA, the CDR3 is TGTGCCAGCAGTTCCCCCTTTCGGGAAGGGGAAGAAAAACTGTTTTTT.

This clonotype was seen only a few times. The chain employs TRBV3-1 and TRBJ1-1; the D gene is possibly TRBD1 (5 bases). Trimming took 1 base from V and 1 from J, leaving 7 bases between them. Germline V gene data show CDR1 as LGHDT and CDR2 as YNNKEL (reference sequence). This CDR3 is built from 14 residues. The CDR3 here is CASSQVGANTEAFF. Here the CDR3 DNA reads TGTGCCAGCAGCCAAGTAGGGGCGAACACTGAAGCTTTCTTT.

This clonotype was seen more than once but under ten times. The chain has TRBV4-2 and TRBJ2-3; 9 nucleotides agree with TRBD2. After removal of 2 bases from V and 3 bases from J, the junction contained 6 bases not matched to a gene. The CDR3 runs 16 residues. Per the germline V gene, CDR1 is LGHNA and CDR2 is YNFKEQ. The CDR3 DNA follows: TGTGCCAGCAGCCAAAGAGCGCTAGCGGGGACAGATACGCAGTATTTT. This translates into CASSQRALAGTDTQYF.

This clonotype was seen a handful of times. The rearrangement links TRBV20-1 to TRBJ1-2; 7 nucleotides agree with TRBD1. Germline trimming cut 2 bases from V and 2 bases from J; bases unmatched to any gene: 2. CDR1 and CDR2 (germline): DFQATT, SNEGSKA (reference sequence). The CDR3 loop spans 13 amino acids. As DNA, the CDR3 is TGCAGTGCTAGATCACAGGGGAACTATGGCTACACCTTC. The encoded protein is CSARSQGNYGYTF.

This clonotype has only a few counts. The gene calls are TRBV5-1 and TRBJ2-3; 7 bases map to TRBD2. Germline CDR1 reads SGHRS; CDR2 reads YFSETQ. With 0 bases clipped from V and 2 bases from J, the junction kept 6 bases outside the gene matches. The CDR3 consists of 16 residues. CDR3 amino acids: CASSLDPGGSTDTQYF. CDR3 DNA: TGCGCCAGCAGCTTGGATCCGGGGGGATCCACAGATACGCAGTATTTT. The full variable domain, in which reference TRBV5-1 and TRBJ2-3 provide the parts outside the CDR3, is KAGVTQTPRYLIKTRGQQVTLSCSPISGHRSVSWYQQTPGQGLQFLFEYFSETQRNKGNFPGRFSGRQFSNSRSEMNVSTLELGDSALYLCASSLDPGGSTDTQYFGPGTRLTVL.

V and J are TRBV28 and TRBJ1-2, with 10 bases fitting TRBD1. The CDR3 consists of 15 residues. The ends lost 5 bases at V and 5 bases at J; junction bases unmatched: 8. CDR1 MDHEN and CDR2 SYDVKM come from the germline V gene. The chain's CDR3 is CASSLGTGDVYGYTF. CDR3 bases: TGTGCCAGCAGTCTTGGGACAGGGGACGTGTATGGCTACACCTTC.

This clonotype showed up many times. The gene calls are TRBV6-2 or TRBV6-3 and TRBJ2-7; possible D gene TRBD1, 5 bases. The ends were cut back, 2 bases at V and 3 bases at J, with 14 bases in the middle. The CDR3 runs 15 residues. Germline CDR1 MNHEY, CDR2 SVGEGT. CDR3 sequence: CASSYEQGLYYEQYF. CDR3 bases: TGTGCCAGCAGTTACGAGCAGGGATTATACTACGAGCAGTACTTC.